Listed below are T cell receptor beta chains from one sample, sequenced in a study of CD8+ T cells in alopecia areata. Libraries were prepared by immunoSEQ multiplex PCR; TCRdb keeps only in-frame clonotypes and omits some of them. The sample includes about 180,000 clones, around 60% seen only once; the top ten take over 12%. Sequencing used CD4+ T cells sorted from blood, obtained at week 0. These receptors were obtained from a human donor with alopecia areata. CDR3s include the opening cysteine and the closing phenylalanine or tryptophan. D genes are given only for firm matches. Rows give clone size only sometimes, using once, few, many, or a class for an expanded clone.

V: TRBV29-1
D: NA
size: NA
J: TRBJ2-2
DNA: TGCAGCGTTGAGCCCAGGGCCGGGGAGCTGTTTTTT
CDR3: CSVEPRAGELFF

V: TRBV30
D: NA
size: NA
J: TRBJ2-7
DNA: TGTGCCTGGAGTGTTACTGACGGTGTCGATGGTGGACGCTTC
CDR3: CAWSVTDGVDGGRF

V: TRBV30
D: NA
size: NA
J: TRBJ1-5
DNA: TGTGCCTGGAGTGCGCGCCAAAATCAGCCCCAGCATTTT
CDR3: CAWSARQNQPQHF

V: TRBV2
D: TRBD1
size: NA
J: TRBJ1-2
DNA: TGTGCCAGCAGCGCCGACAGGGTATATGGCTACACCTTC
CDR3: CASSADRVYGYTF

V: TRBV7-8
D: NA
size: few
J: TRBJ2-7
DNA: TGTGCCAGCAGCGCCCGGGCCAGATCTTACGAGCAGTACTTC
CDR3: CASSARARSYEQYF

V: TRBV10-3
D: NA
size: NA
J: TRBJ1-6
DNA: TGTGCCATCAGGGATACTCGACAGGATTATAATTCACCCCTCCACTTT
CDR3: CAIRDTRQDYNSPLHF

V: TRBV30
D: NA
size: NA
J: TRBJ2-5
DNA: TGTGCCTGGAGTACCGATGTAGGTAGAAGAATCCAAGAGACCCAGTACTTC
CDR3: CAWSTDVGRRIQETQYF

V: TRBV18
D: TRBD2
size: NA
J: TRBJ2-7
DNA: TGTGCCAGCTCACCCTCCAGCGGGGGGAACGAGCAGTACTTC
CDR3: CASSPSSGGNEQYF

V: TRBV6-5
D: NA
size: NA
J: TRBJ1-2
DNA: TGTGCCAGCAATCAACAGTCGACTCCTTCCTATGGCTACACCTTC
CDR3: CASNQQSTPSYGYTF

V: TRBV5-1
D: NA
size: NA
J: TRBJ2-4
DNA: TGCGCCAGCAGCTCATCGAAGGCTAATCCAGACATTCAGTACTTC
CDR3: CASSSSKANPDIQYF

V: TRBV7-2
D: NA
size: NA
J: TRBJ2-1
DNA: TGTGCCAGCAGCTATCTGGGGACCCTAAGGGGTGAGCAGTTCTTC
CDR3: CASSYLGTLRGEQFF

V: TRBV6-1
D: NA
size: NA
J: TRBJ1-5
DNA: TGTGCCAGCAGACCCGAGCCTAGTCTCAATCAGCCCCAGCATTTT
CDR3: CASRPEPSLNQPQHF

V: TRBV11-2
D: TRBD1
size: NA
J: TRBJ2-5
DNA: TGTGCCAGCAGCTTAGTCGACAGGGCCCAAGAGACCCAGTACTTC
CDR3: CASSLVDRAQETQYF

V: TRBV5-6
D: NA
size: once
J: TRBJ1-6
DNA: TGTGCCAGCAGCTTGGGGGCGCCTAATTCACCCCTCCACTTT
CDR3: CASSLGAPNSPLHF

V: TRBV19
D: NA
size: few
J: TRBJ1-6
DNA: TGTGCCAGTAGTGGTAGACTGGGTTTCCACTTT
CDR3: CASSGRLGFHF

V: TRBV2
D: TRBD1
size: NA
J: TRBJ1-5
DNA: TGTGCCAGCAGAGAGACAGGGTCTATTTTATTTAGGCCCCAGCATTTT
CDR3: CASRETGSILFRPQHF

V: TRBV29-1
D: NA
size: NA
J: TRBJ1-1
DNA: TGCAGCGTTGAGAGTTGGGGGGAGTACACTGAAGCTTTCTTT
CDR3: CSVESWGEYTEAFF

V: TRBV5-1
D: TRBD1
size: NA
J: TRBJ2-3
DNA: TGCGCCAGCAGCCTACAGGGGGCTGCAGATACGCAGTATTTT
CDR3: CASSLQGAADTQYF

V: TRBV30
D: NA
size: NA
J: TRBJ1-6
DNA: TGTGCCTGGGAGGGGGTCCTGGGTTCACCCCTCCACTTT
CDR3: CAWEGVLGSPLHF

V: TRBV29-1
D: TRBD2
size: NA
J: TRBJ2-2
DNA: TGCAGCGTTGACTCCGGGGGGGTAACCGGGGAGCTGTTTTTT
CDR3: CSVDSGGVTGELFF

V: TRBV7-2
D: NA
size: NA
J: TRBJ2-1
DNA: TGTGCCAGCAGCTTAGATACTGGCTCCTACAATGAGCAGTTCTTC
CDR3: CASSLDTGSYNEQFF

V: TRBV29-1
D: NA
size: NA
J: TRBJ1-2
DNA: TGCAGCGTCCCGGGACGGGGATATGGCTACACCTTC
CDR3: CSVPGRGYGYTF

V: TRBV20-1
D: TRBD1
size: NA
J: TRBJ1-5
DNA: TGCAGTGCGCAAGGACAGGCTAAGGAGCATTTT
CDR3: CSAQGQAKEHF

V: TRBV7-3
D: NA
size: NA
J: TRBJ2-5
DNA: TGTGCCAGCAGCTTAACGTCGAGCACCCGGGGGACCCAGTACTTC
CDR3: CASSLTSSTRGTQYF

V: TRBV30
D: NA
size: NA
J: TRBJ1-2
DNA: TGTGCCTGGAGGTCCAACACCCGGGGGTACGGCTACACCTTC
CDR3: CAWRSNTRGYGYTF

V: TRBV11-2
D: TRBD1
size: NA
J: TRBJ2-1
DNA: TGTGCCAGCAGCTTAGGAGGACAGGATTTGGAGTTCTTC
CDR3: CASSLGGQDLEFF

V: TRBV23-1
D: NA
size: few
J: TRBJ1-2
DNA: TGCGCCAGCAGTCATGCGCCACCCGTGGGTGGCTACACCTTC
CDR3: CASSHAPPVGGYTF

V: TRBV4-2
D: NA
size: few
J: TRBJ1-6
DNA: TGTGCCAGCAGCCAAACCGTTATTGATTCACCCCTCCACTTT
CDR3: CASSQTVIDSPLHF

V: TRBV10-3
D: NA
size: NA
J: TRBJ2-3
DNA: TGTGCCATCAGTACTAGCACAGATACGCAGTATTTT
CDR3: CAISTSTDTQYF

V: TRBV9
D: NA
size: NA
J: TRBJ2-3
DNA: TGTGCCAGCAGCGTAGGGGCCTTCAGCACAGATACGCAGTATTTT
CDR3: CASSVGAFSTDTQYF

V: TRBV7-2
D: TRBD1
size: NA
J: TRBJ2-5
DNA: TGTGCCAGCAGCTCCCCCACGTGGGGACAGGGGGCCGAACAAGAGACCCAGTACTTC
CDR3: CASSSPTWGQGAEQETQYF

V: TRBV30
D: NA
size: NA
J: TRBJ2-3
DNA: TGTGCCTGGAGGGCGATGACAGATACGCAGTATTTT
CDR3: CAWRAMTDTQYF

V: TRBV6-5
D: NA
size: NA
J: TRBJ1-6
DNA: TGTGCCAGCAGCACAGGGACTCGGCTTAATTCACCCCTCCACTTT
CDR3: CASSTGTRLNSPLHF

V: TRBV9
D: NA
size: NA
J: TRBJ2-5
DNA: TGTGCCAGCAGCACCAACAGGGAGACCCAGTACTTC
CDR3: CASSTNRETQYF

V: TRBV6-5
D: NA
size: few
J: TRBJ2-1
DNA: TGTGCCAGTACACTCATCCGGGACTCCTACAATGAGCAGTTCTTC
CDR3: CASTLIRDSYNEQFF